The sequence of this T cell receptor (beta chain) was determined in a study of T-cell memory formation after mild COVID-19. Constant-segment primers and 5'RACE yielded cDNA libraries for TCR alpha and TCR beta, each carrying sample barcodes and UMIs. TCRdb independently ran MiXCR on the 5' RACE reads; one entry per CDR3 protein. Counted here are 400,000 or so distinct CDR3 sequences, around 20% occurring once; the ten biggest clones make up 7.5% to 10%. The CDR3 has 14 amino acids. Trimming left V 0 bases short and J 6 bases short, with 9 bases between. Germline lookup yields CDR1 MNHNY and CDR2 SVGAGI (reference sequence).

This TCR was recovered from an adult woman who had mild COVID-19 (a few samples of this study predate the infection). Cell type and time point are not known. Sequencing was done on a sample of PBMCs or a T cell subset sorted from them (not recorded which). V usage is TRBV6-6 and J usage is TRBJ2-1; the D gene is possibly TRBD2 (6 bases). This chain's CDR3 is CASSYSETSNEQFF. In DNA, the CDR3 is TGTGCCAGCAGTTACTCGGAGACTAGCAATGAGCAGTTCTTC.